This T cell receptor beta chain was retrieved from a study of blood T cells in healthy people across ages. Turning to the study itself: About one barcoded beta molecule was captured per two T cells (by template switching). General observations from the study: PBMCs went unsorted, and a conclusive naive versus antigen-experienced comparison was therefore prevented.

The donors, aged about 6 to 95, were healthy Caucasians from Russia. This CDR3 contains 17 residues. V lost 4 bases and J lost 0; bases outside the gene matches: 8. The germline gives CDR1 LGHNA, CDR2 YNFKEQ. Of note for this clonotype: No antigen is known for it.

PCR was performed a second time for about 7 to 12 cycles using a sample-barcoded 5' primer and a J-beta primer mix. TCRdb recomputed calls from the 5' RACE reads with MiXCR, one row per CDR3 protein. The data contain 2 million or so distinct CDR3 sequences, roughly 49% of them seen just once; the ten biggest clones take up less than 2.5%. This TCR was sampled from a woman aged 40 to 50 in good health. This chain connects TRBV4-2 to TRBJ2-1; 8 bases are shared with TRBD2. The sample was blood. CDR3 nucleotide sequence: TGTGCCAGCAGCCCGAGACGGGCGGGGGGCTCCTACAATGAGCAGTTCTTC. Translation: CASSPRRAGGSYNEQFF.